A selection of T cell receptor beta chains follows, all from one sample in a study of blood T cells in healthy people across ages. MiXCR, applied by TCRdb to the 5' RACE reads, yields one record per CDR3 protein. The table shows about 1.6 million distinct CDR3 sequences, with 30% to 35% occurring only once. The sequencing sample was made of blood. The receptors derive from a woman aged 25 to 45 in good health. Both conserved end residues are part of each CDR3. D genes are given only for firm matches. Clone sizes are given selectively: once, few, many, or a class where the clone is expanded.

clone_size	v_call	d_call	j_call	cdr3_nt	cdr3_aa
-	TRBV10-3	TRBD2	TRBJ2-3	TGTGCCATCAGTGGGTATGCGGGGGGGGATACGCAGTATTTT	CAISGYAGGDTQYF
-	TRBV10-2	TRBD2	TRBJ2-7	TGCGCCAGCAGGGGAGGGACTAGCGGGGCTTCTTCCTACGAGCAGTACTTC	CASRGGTSGASSYEQYF
-	TRBV7-8	TRBD1	TRBJ2-7	TGTGCCAGCAGCTTGAAACGGGACAGGGACTACGAGCAGTACTTC	CASSLKRDRDYEQYF
few	TRBV12-3/TRBV12-4	-	TRBJ2-3	TGTGCCGGCAGTTTGTGGCAGGGAAAAGGATCTGATACGCAGTATTTT	CAGSLWQGKGSDTQYF
many	TRBV29-1	-	TRBJ2-3	TGCAGCGTTGAAGTGGGGACAGATACGCAGTATTTT	CSVEVGTDTQYF
few	TRBV7-9	TRBD1	TRBJ1-1	TGTGCCAGCAGCTCAGTCCCGGGACAGGGGGAGAACACTGAAGCTTTCTTT	CASSSVPGQGENTEAFF
-	TRBV29-1	-	TRBJ2-5	TGCAGCGTTGTTGGGAACCTTTTGGAGACCCAGTACTTC	CSVVGNLLETQYF
few	TRBV20-1	TRBD2	TRBJ2-7	TGCAGTGCTAGAGATCCTAGCGGGGGCTACTACGAGCAGTACTTC	CSARDPSGGYYEQYF
many	TRBV4-1	-	TRBJ2-1	TGCGCCAGCAGCCAAGGTGCAGATTTCGATGAGCAGTTCTTC	CASSQGADFDEQFF
few	TRBV11-2	TRBD2	TRBJ2-1	TGTGCCAGCAGCACTATAGCGGGAGGTTCCTACAATGAGCAGTTCTTC	CASSTIAGGSYNEQFF
-	TRBV20-1	TRBD1	TRBJ2-1	TGCAGTGCTGGACAGGGTTCGCTGTCGAATGAGCAGTTCTTC	CSAGQGSLSNEQFF
-	TRBV7-2	-	TRBJ1-1	TGTGCCAGCAGCTTACAGGGGAAAGCCACTGGAGCTTTCTTT	CASSLQGKATGAFF
-	TRBV28	-	TRBJ2-1	TGTGCCAGCATCAAAAAGGGGGGGCGAGGCTACAATGAGCAGTTCTTC	CASIKKGGRGYNEQFF
few	TRBV29-1	-	TRBJ2-3	TGCAGCGTTTCTTTTGCGGGTAGCACAGATACGCAGTATTTT	CSVSFAGSTDTQYF
many	TRBV3-1	-	TRBJ2-2	TGTGCCAGCAGCATCAACACCGGGGAGCTGTTTTTT	CASSINTGELFF
-	TRBV20-1	TRBD1	TRBJ1-5	TGCAGTGCTAGGGGTGGACAGGGTAGTCTGGAGCCCCAGCATTTT	CSARGGQGSLEPQHF
-	TRBV20-1	-	TRBJ2-1	TGCAGTGCTTCGACGGGGGAGGCCTACAATGAGCAGTTCTTC	CSASTGEAYNEQFF
few	TRBV13	TRBD2	TRBJ2-5	TGTGCCAGCAGCTTACTTAGCGGGGGGGAACAAGAGACCCAGTACTTC	CASSLLSGGEQETQYF
-	TRBV5-1	TRBD1	TRBJ1-5	TGCGCCAGCAGCTTGGGGCTGACAGGGGGCACGCATCAGCCCCAGCATTTT	CASSLGLTGGTHQPQHF
-	TRBV20-1	TRBD2	TRBJ2-1	TGCTGTGCTAGAGATCTCACTAGCGGGAGCTGCAATGAGCAGTTCTTC	CCARDLTSGSCNEQFF
-	TRBV27	-	TRBJ1-1	TGTGCCAGCAGTTTCCGGGCCTCGCGGCCGACTGAAGCTTTCTTT	CASSFRASRPTEAFF
-	TRBV5-1	TRBD1	TRBJ2-7	TGCGCCAGCAGCCCCGAGGGTCGGCAGGGGGCAGACGAGCAGTACTTC	CASSPEGRQGADEQYF
-	TRBV5-1	TRBD1	TRBJ2-5	TGCACCAGCAGCCAGCTGGACAGGGAAGAGACCCAGTACTTC	CTSSQLDREETQYF
-	TRBV11-2	TRBD1	TRBJ2-7	TGTGCCAGCAGCTCGCCACCGGGACAGGGGCCCTACGAGCAGTACTTC	CASSSPPGQGPYEQYF
-	TRBV7-9	-	TRBJ1-1	TGTGCCAGCACCAATAAACCGGTCAACACTGAAGCTTTCTTT	CASTNKPVNTEAFF
-	TRBV29-1	-	TRBJ2-3	TGCAGCGTCATCAGGGGAACAGATACGCAGTATTTT	CSVIRGTDTQYF
few	TRBV20-1	-	TRBJ1-1	TGCAGTGCTAGAGATGGCAGGGCTGGGGGGGCGAACACTGAAGCTTTCTTT	CSARDGRAGGANTEAFF
-	TRBV6-2/TRBV6-3	-	TRBJ2-7	TGTGCCAGCAGTTACCCGTCGGCAGGGGGGCACGAGCAGTACTTC	CASSYPSAGGHEQYF
-	TRBV11-2	-	TRBJ2-7	TGTGCCAGCAGCTCGTTAGGGACGGCCTACGAGCAGTACTTC	CASSSLGTAYEQYF
-	TRBV20-1	-	TRBJ1-6	TGCAGTGCTATATGGGTCTCAGGTTCACCCCTCCACTTT	CSAIWVSGSPLHF